The following is a T cell receptor (beta chain) sequence with its context. Its matching antigen is unknown. Within the ViraFEST assay, antigen-specific CD4+ T cells underwent expansion with viral peptide pools prior to sequencing. Cultured cells yielded isolated CD4+ T cells after around 10 days. The study found no prior SARS-CoV-2 infection in the vaccine recipients, who tested negative for nucleocapsid antibodies. It was with about 10 IU/ml IL-2 and 9.5 to 10 ug/ml peptides that roughly 2.2 million PBMC per well were cultured. Half-medium exchanges with IL-2 medium took place on days 3 and 7. The record originates from a study of vaccination effects on CD4 cells after COVID-19. About the study: Participants completed two doses of the BNT162b2 or mRNA-1273 vaccine.

The repertoire was sequenced with immunoSEQ multiplex PCR; TCRdb's copy has only in-frame clones and lacks some. The sample shows 55,000 to 75,000 clones, approximately 76% of them seen only once. The sequenced sample was CD4+ T cells from PBMCs cultured with HCoV-NL63 spike peptides, obtained before COVID-19 vaccination. This receptor was taken from a human donor who received a COVID-19 vaccine.

The CDR3 sequence is CASSPTTGAETSRQPQHF. CDR3 DNA sequence: TGTGCCAGCTCTCCGACAACCGGGGCCGAAACCAGCCGGCAGCCCCAGCATTTT. This sequence joins TRBV18 and TRBJ1-5; D might be TRBD1 (5 bases). The CDR3 has 18 amino acids. CDR1 is KGHSH and CDR2 is LQKENI in the germline V gene. V was shortened by 6 bases and J by 7 bases, with 28 bases between the two germline ends.